Sequencing of this TCR beta chain was carried out in a study of T cell repertoires in cytomegalovirus infection. Across the study: Indicated by public TCR beta signatures were CMV infection and matching HLA type.

The V gene's germline CDR1 is ENHRY and CDR2 SYGVKD. Trimming shortened V by 8 bases and J by 0 bases, and 11 bases separated the two germline ends. The CDR3 totals 14 residues. This clonotype was observed a handful of times. Antigen specificity is unknown. Findings and limits, study-wide: The ex vivo response was dominated by HLA-C-restricted CMV-specific TCR beta clonotypes.

TCRdb called the reads again in MiXCR, with one record for every CDR3 protein. The sample consists of under 150,000 distinct CDR3 sequences, approximately 24% of them appearing once. This TCR was recovered from a human donor in good health (CMV status not recorded). Some clones in this sample may be carry-over from other donors' samples. This rearrangement joins TRBV10-3 to TRBJ2-1; D is tentatively TRBD1 or TRBD2 (5 bases each). Sequenced sample: PBMCs, sequenced either directly or after in vitro stimulation (not recorded which). The CDR3 DNA reads as TGTGCCATCCGTTACGGGACCTCCTACAATGAGCAGTTCTTC. This sequence encodes CAIRYGTSYNEQFF.